This TCR beta chain was profiled in a study of OX40 agonist ivuxolimab in advanced cancers. Study in general: Patients took ivuxolimab, an agonistic anti-OX40 (CD134) antibody. Study-wide points: At 0.1 to 3.0 mg/kg, CD4+ and CD8+ blood T cells expanded clonally by week 6.

Blood sampling was done at baseline, cycle 4 day 1, and cycle 7 day 1. Trimming took 4 bases from V and 2 from J, leaving 8 bases between them. The length of the CDR3 is 13 residues. The germline V gene has CDR1 LNHDA and CDR2 SQIVND (reference sequence). Profiled with immunoSEQ multiplex PCR; TCRdb holds only in-frame clones, not every one. The sample lists about 50,000 clones, around 80% occurring once. Regarding this clone: Its matching antigen is unknown.

This sequence joins TRBV19 and TRBJ1-1; no firm D call. The clonotype comes from an adult with an advanced solid tumor such as melanoma, head and neck, liver or kidney cancer. This sample comprised CD4+ or CD8+ T cells sorted from blood, obtained in a trial of the OX40 agonist ivuxolimab. CDR3 DNA: TGTGCCAGTAGTACAGGACTTAACACTGAAGCTTTCTTT. It specifies CASSTGLNTEAFF.